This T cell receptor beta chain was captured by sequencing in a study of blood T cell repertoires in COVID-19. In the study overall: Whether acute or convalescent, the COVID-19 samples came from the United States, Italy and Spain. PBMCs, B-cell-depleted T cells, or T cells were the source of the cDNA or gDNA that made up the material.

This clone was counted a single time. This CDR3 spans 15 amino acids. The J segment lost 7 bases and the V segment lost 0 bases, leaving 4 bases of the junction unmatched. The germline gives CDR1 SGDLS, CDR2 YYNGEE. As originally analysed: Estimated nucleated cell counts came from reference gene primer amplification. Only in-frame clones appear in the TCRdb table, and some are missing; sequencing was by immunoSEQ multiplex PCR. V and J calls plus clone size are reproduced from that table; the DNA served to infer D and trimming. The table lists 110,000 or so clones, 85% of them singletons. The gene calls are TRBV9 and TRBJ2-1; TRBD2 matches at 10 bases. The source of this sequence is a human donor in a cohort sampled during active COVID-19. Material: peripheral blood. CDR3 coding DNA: TGTGCCAGCAGCGTAGACCTAGCGGGGGCAAATGAGCAGTTCTTC. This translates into CASSVDLAGANEQFF.